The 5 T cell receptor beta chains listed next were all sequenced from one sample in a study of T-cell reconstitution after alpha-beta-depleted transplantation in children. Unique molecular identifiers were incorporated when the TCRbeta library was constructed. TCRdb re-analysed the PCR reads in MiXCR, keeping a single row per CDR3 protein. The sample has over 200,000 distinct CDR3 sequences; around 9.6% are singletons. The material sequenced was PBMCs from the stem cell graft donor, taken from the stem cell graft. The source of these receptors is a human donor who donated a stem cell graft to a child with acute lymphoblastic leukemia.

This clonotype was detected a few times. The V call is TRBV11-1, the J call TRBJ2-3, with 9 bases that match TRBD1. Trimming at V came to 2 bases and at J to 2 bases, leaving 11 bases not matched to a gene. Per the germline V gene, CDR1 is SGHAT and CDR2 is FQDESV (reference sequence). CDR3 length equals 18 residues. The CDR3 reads CASSLIMGRDRDTDTQYF. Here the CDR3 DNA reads TGTGCCAGCAGCTTAATTATGGGCCGGGACAGGGACACAGATACGCAGTATTTT.

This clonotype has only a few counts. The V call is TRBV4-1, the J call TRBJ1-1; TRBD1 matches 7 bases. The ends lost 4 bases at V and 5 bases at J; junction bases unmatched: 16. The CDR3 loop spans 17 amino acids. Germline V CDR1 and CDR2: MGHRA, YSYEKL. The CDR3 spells CASSPPYRGPAVTEAFF. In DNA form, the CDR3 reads TGCGCCAGCAGCCCACCATACAGGGGCCCTGCAGTGACTGAAGCTTTCTTT.

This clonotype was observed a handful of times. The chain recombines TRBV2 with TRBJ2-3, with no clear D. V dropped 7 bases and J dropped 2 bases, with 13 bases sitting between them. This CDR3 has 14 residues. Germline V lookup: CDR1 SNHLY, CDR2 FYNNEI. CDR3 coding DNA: TGTGCCAGCAAGGAGTACCATTACACAGATACGCAGTATTTT. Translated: CASKEYHYTDTQYF.

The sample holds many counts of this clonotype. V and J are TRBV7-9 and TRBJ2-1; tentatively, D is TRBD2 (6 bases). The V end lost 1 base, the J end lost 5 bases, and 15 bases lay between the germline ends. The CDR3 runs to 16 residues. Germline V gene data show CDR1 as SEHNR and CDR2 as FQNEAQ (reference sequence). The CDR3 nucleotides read TGTGCCAGCAGCTTAGTTGGGGGGTCTCCTCACAATGAGCAGTTCTTC. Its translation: CASSLVGGSPHNEQFF.

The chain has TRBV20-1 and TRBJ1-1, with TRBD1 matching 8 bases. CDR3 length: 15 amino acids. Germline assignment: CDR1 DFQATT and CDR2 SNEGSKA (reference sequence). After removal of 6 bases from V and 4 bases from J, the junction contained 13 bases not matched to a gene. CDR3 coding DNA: TGCAGTGCCATAGTGGGCGGACAGGGACCCACTGAAGCTTTCTTT. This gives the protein CSAIVGGQGPTEAFF.